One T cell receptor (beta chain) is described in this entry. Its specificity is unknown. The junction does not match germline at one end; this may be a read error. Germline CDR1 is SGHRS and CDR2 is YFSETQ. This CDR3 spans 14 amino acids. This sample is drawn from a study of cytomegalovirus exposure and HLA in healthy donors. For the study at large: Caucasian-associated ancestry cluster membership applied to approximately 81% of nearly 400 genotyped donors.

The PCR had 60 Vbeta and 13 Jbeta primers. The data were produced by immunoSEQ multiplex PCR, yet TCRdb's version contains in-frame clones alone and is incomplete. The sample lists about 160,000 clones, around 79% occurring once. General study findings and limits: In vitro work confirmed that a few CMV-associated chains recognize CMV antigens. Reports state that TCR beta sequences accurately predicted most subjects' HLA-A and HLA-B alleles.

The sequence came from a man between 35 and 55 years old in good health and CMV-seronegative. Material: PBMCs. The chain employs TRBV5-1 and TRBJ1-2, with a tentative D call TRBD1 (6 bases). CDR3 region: CASSLGTANYSYTF. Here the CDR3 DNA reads TGCGCCAGCAGCTTGGGGACAGCCAACTATAGCTACACCTTC.